These 15 T cell receptor beta chains were sequenced from one sample in a study of cytomegalovirus exposure and HLA in healthy donors. This PCR relied on a set of 60 Vbeta primers and 13 Jbeta primers. The assay was immunoSEQ multiplex PCR, and TCRdb's table has in-frame clones only and misses some. The data show approximately 180,000 clones, around 78% seen once. The sample was PBMCs. All receptors derive from a woman in her forties or fifties in good health and CMV-seropositive.

The chain is built from TRBV5-5 and TRBJ1-6; 8 bases map to TRBD1. The CDR3 is 16 amino acids. V shed 0 bases and J 12 bases; nucleotides not matched to a gene: 11. The germline V gene encodes CDR1 SGHKS and CDR2 YYEKEE (reference sequence). The CDR3 nucleotides read TGTGCCAGCAGCTTGGCCGGGACAGGCGCCTTAGGACCCCTCCACTTT. Its protein product is CASSLAGTGALGPLHF.

The chain combines TRBV5-4 with TRBJ1-2; D gene ambiguous. Germline V gives CDR1 SGHNT, CDR2 YYREEE (reference sequence). V was clipped by 2 bases and J by 2 bases, with 16 bases between them. The CDR3 has 16 residues. Here the CDR3 DNA reads TGTGCCAGCAGCTTTGACTACAGCGCATCGAACTATGGCTACACCTTC. Its protein product is CASSFDYSASNYGYTF.

This chain links TRBV2 with TRBJ1-5; TRBD1 matches at 7 bases. The CDR3 totals 15 residues. J was trimmed by 5 bases and V by 2 bases; bases with no gene match: 6. Germline loops: CDR1 SNHLY, CDR2 FYNNEI. This chain's CDR3 is CASSESGGSYQPQHF. The CDR3 DNA follows: TGTGCCAGCAGTGAATCAGGGGGTTCCTATCAGCCCCAGCATTTT.

V and J are TRBV6-1 and TRBJ1-5; 8 bases align to TRBD1. In germline, CDR1 is MNHNS, CDR2 SASEGT. The CDR3 consists of 15 residues. V lost 7 bases and J lost 4; bases outside the gene matches: 9. The CDR3 sequence is CASTPWRTGNQPQHF. The CDR3 DNA follows: TGTGCCAGCACCCCTTGGAGGACAGGGAATCAGCCCCAGCATTTT.

This sequence joins TRBV6-1 and TRBJ1-1, with D perhaps TRBD1 (6 bases). Trimming took off 5 bases at V and 5 bases at J, with 15 bases between the two ends. The CDR3 consists of 14 residues. Germline V lookup: CDR1 MNHNS, CDR2 SASEGT. CDR3 bases: TGTGCCAGCAGTTTACTCAGGGGAAATACTGAAGCTTTCTTT. Protein product: CASSLLRGNTEAFF.

For the CDR3, the DNA is TGTGCCAGTAGTATTGAAGCGGGGGGGCTCTACAATGAGCAGTTCTTC. Translated, it gives CASSIEAGGLYNEQFF. The chain is built from TRBV19 and TRBJ2-1, with 10 positions matching TRBD2. J gave up 3 bases and V 3 bases, and 5 bases lay outside the gene matches. This CDR3 has 16 residues. Per the germline V gene, CDR1 is LNHDA and CDR2 is SQIVND (reference sequence).

This clone has only a few counts. The chain uses TRBV4-2 and TRBJ1-3, with D possibly matching TRBD1 (5 bases). The V and J ends lost 4 bases and 0 bases respectively, with 13 bases between them. The CDR3 extends over 16 amino acids. Germline-derived CDR1 and CDR2 are LGHNA and YNFKEQ. This chain's CDR3 is CASSLSEGHSGNTIYF. The CDR3 coding sequence is TGTGCCAGCAGCCTTTCGGAGGGGCACTCTGGAAACACCATATATTTT.

This sequence joins TRBV6-4 and TRBJ2-7; D gene unclear. This CDR3 has 15 amino acids. With 4 bases removed from V and 0 bases from J, the gap between germline ends came to 13 bases. Looked up from germline, CDR1 is MRHNA and CDR2 is SNTAGT. The CDR3 loop is CASSVPRGGSYEQYF. The DNA for the CDR3 is TGTGCCAGCAGTGTCCCCAGAGGCGGCTCCTACGAGCAGTACTTC.

This clone was observed once. The chain combines TRBV10-3 with TRBJ1-1; D is unclear. Per germline, CDR1 ENHRY and CDR2 SYGVKD. The CDR3 length is 15 residues. The V gene lost 0 bases and the J gene lost 3 bases, with 11 bases spanning the gap. This CDR3 reads CAISESADSDTEAFF. CDR3 DNA sequence: TGTGCCATCAGTGAGTCAGCGGACTCGGACACTGAAGCTTTCTTT.

V gene TRBV6-1 combines with J gene TRBJ1-2, with no clear D. This CDR3 is 12 amino acids long. Germline V lookup: CDR1 MNHNS, CDR2 SASEGT. CDR3 coding DNA: TGTGCGACTTTTGGCGACTCGGGAGGCTACACCTTC. Translating it yields CATFGDSGGYTF.

This clone was counted a few times. This rearrangement joins TRBV5-1 to TRBJ2-2, with D possibly TRBD1 on 5 matching bases. V lost 2 bases and J 7 bases, leaving 18 bases between the germline ends. The germline V gene encodes CDR1 SGHRS and CDR2 YFSETQ. This CDR3 contains 16 residues. The CDR3, as DNA: TGCGCCAGCAGCTTTCAGCCTGGCAGGGCGAGCGGGGAGCTGTTTTTT. This encodes CASSFQPGRASGELFF.

V gene TRBV27 combines with J gene TRBJ1-5, with D tentatively TRBD1 (5 bases). Trimming took off 6 bases at V and 1 base at J, with 10 bases between the two ends. Germline V gene data show CDR1 as MNHEY and CDR2 as SMNVEV (reference sequence). CDR3 length: 14 amino acids. CDR3 in DNA: TGTGCCAGCAGCATCGGGGGGAGCAATCAGCCCCAGCATTTT. It yields the protein CASSIGGSNQPQHF.

This rearrangement joins TRBV6-1 to TRBJ2-7; D is unresolved. Trimming removed 1 base from V and 3 bases from J, with 10 bases in between. There are 14 residues in the CDR3. Germline V gene sequence: CDR1 MNHNS, CDR2 SASEGT. The DNA of the CDR3 is TGTGCCAGCAGTGAAGGGGCTACCGGCTACGAGCAGTACTTC. It translates to CASSEGATGYEQYF.

Relative to its sample, this clone is large. The rearrangement links TRBV9 to TRBJ2-1; TRBD1 aligns across 9 bases. The CDR3 runs 12 residues. Germline V lookup: CDR1 SGDLS, CDR2 YYNGEE. V trimming: 4 bases; J trimming: 14 bases; junction bases outside the gene matches: 7. CDR3 sequence: CASSTRTGEKFF. The CDR3 coding sequence is TGTGCCAGCAGCACACGGACAGGGGAGAAGTTCTTC.

The V gene is TRBV10-3, the J gene TRBJ2-1; 7 bases are a match to TRBD2. Per germline, CDR1 ENHRY and CDR2 SYGVKD. This CDR3 is 17 amino acids long. V lost 10 bases to trimming and J lost 5 bases; unmatched junction nucleotides: 20. The CDR3 sequence is CATQSPRGLGGDNEQFF. CDR3 nucleotides: TGTGCCACCCAAAGCCCGAGAGGACTAGGAGGAGACAATGAGCAGTTCTTC.